These 8 T cell receptor beta chains came from one sample sequenced in a study of vaccination and CD4 T cells after COVID-19. TCRdb re-derived calls from the PCR reads in MiXCR, one entry per CDR3 protein. The sample shows 12,000 to 15,000 distinct CDR3 sequences, 69% of them seen only once. The specimen was CD4+ T cells from blood, collected after SARS-CoV-2 vaccination. Every receptor here comes from a human donor who had recovered from COVID-19.

The V gene is TRBV19, the J gene TRBJ2-5, with D perhaps being TRBD1 or TRBD2 (5 bases each). The CDR3 is 13 amino acids. Germline loops: CDR1 LNHDA, CDR2 SQIVND (reference sequence). In DNA form, the CDR3 reads TGTGTCAGATGGGACCCAAGACAAGAGACCCAGTACTTC. Translating it yields CVRWDPRQETQYF.

This clonotype was recorded a few times. The rearrangement joins TRBV6-2 or TRBV6-3 to TRBJ2-5; no clear D. Germline V gene lookup returns CDR1 MNHEY and CDR2 SVGEGT. Trimming took 2 bases from V and 1 from J, leaving 11 bases between them. CDR3 length: 15 amino acids. Here the CDR3 reads CASSYQSVLQETQYF. In DNA form, the CDR3 reads TGTGCCAGCAGTTACCAATCGGTCCTCCAAGAGACCCAGTACTTC.

V gene TRBV20-1 combines with J gene TRBJ2-7; 10 bases agree with TRBD2. In germline, CDR1 is DFQATT, CDR2 SNEGSKA (reference sequence). With 6 bases clipped from V and 2 bases from J, the junction kept 7 bases outside the gene matches. The CDR3 runs 14 residues. CDR3 loop: CSALTSGQTYEQYF. In DNA, the CDR3 is TGCAGTGCGTTGACTAGCGGGCAAACCTACGAGCAGTACTTC.

V is TRBV10-1 and J is TRBJ1-6, with a weak D call TRBD1 (5 bases). CDR3 length: 16 amino acids. V gave up 2 bases and J gave up 4 bases, with 12 bases separating them. Germline CDR1 is WNHNN and CDR2 is SYGVQD (reference sequence). CDR3 sequence reads: CASSEGQKSYNSPLHF. CDR3 sequence (DNA): TGCGCCAGCAGTGAGGGACAAAAGTCTTATAATTCACCCCTCCACTTT.

CDR3 DNA: TGTGCCAGCAGCTTAGTGGGCCTAGCCCCAGATACGCAGTATTTT. This codes for CASSLVGLAPDTQYF. The J gene is TRBJ2-3, the V gene TRBV7-2, with D perhaps TRBD2 (5 bases). With 1 base removed from V and 4 bases from J, the gap between germline ends came to 12 bases. This CDR3 has 15 residues. Germline CDR1 reads SGHTA; CDR2 reads FQGNSA.

The chain recombines TRBV7-9 with TRBJ2-4, with 12 bases matching TRBD1. The trim removed 1 base at V and 7 bases at J, leaving 2 bases unmatched. The CDR3 runs 15 residues. Germline V gene lookup returns CDR1 SEHNR and CDR2 FQNEAQ (reference sequence). CDR3 region: CASSLVGTGGNIQYF. CDR3 DNA: TGTGCCAGCAGCTTAGTCGGGACAGGGGGCAACATTCAGTACTTC.

The chain uses TRBV6-1 and TRBJ2-1, with 7 bases matching TRBD2. J was trimmed by 4 bases and V by 0 bases; bases with no gene match: 6. CDR3 size: 16 residues. Germline loops: CDR1 MNHNS, CDR2 SASEGT. In DNA form, the CDR3 reads TGTGCCAGCAGTGAAGCGTTCCTAGCGGCTTACAATGAGCAGTTCTTC. Protein sequence: CASSEAFLAAYNEQFF.

V is TRBV6-2 or TRBV6-3 and J is TRBJ2-7, with 8 bases fitting TRBD1. Germline values: CDR1 MNHEY, CDR2 SVGEGT. The CDR3 contains 12 residues. J lost 10 bases, V lost 5 bases, and 7 bases had no gene match. The DNA of the CDR3 is TGTGCCAGCAGTCATAACAGGGGGACACAGTACTTC. Its translation: CASSHNRGTQYF.